The next 2 T cell receptor beta chains were all read from a single sample in a study of Graves' ophthalmopathy and Graves' hyperthyroidism. Amplification of TCR beta CDR3 regions used RNA transcripts. An opening RT-PCR round employed HTBI primers and preceded a second-round multiplex PCR. Each CDR3 protein is one row after TCRdb ran MiXCR on the multiplex PCR reads. The sample holds about 740,000 distinct CDR3 sequences, 40% seen once. Sequenced sample: peripheral blood. These receptors all come from an adult man with Graves' ophthalmopathy.

Only a few counts were recorded for this clonotype. The CDR3 nucleotides read TGTGCCAGTAGTATACCGGGACAGGGAGGGAGTGGGCCCCAGCATTTT. It encodes CASSIPGQGGSGPQHF. The chain couples TRBV19 to TRBJ1-5; 9 bases map to TRBD1. The CDR3 length is 16 residues. V trimming: 2 bases; J trimming: 9 bases; junction bases outside the gene matches: 11. Germline lookup yields CDR1 LNHDA and CDR2 SQIVND (reference sequence).

This clonotype was seen a single time. This sequence may be a read error, since a much larger clone differs from it by one base. The chain has TRBV2 and TRBJ1-1, with TRBD1 as a possible D gene (6 bases). Trimming removed 3 bases at V and 4 bases at J, with 12 bases between. The CDR3 contains 14 residues. Germline values: CDR1 SNHLY, CDR2 FYNNEI. The CDR3 DNA is TGTGCCAGCAGTGACAACAGGGCGGGCACTGAAGCTTTCTTT. Its protein product is CASSDNRAGTEAFF.